This TCR beta chain was observed in a study of OX40 agonist ivuxolimab in advanced cancers. Regarding the complete study: Ivuxolimab, which targeted the costimulatory receptor OX40 (CD134), was an agonistic, fully human IgG2 monoclonal antibody. Intravenous ivuxolimab was administered to patients every 2 weeks at six dose levels: 0.01, 0.1, 0.3, 1.5, 3 and 10 mg/kg. Of the approximately 50 dose-escalation patients, hepatocellular carcinoma was present in about 20, melanoma in around 15, renal cell carcinoma in 9 and head and neck cancer in 9. In the dose-escalation cohort, over 65% of patients were male, and the mean age was approximately 60 years, with a range of about 20 to 90. Patients were allowed to have had prior anti-PD-1, anti-PD-L1 or anti-CTLA-4 therapy, and approximately 40% of the dose-escalation patients had been treated with checkpoint inhibitors. Three dose-escalation patients achieved partial responses, one with hepatocellular carcinoma and two with cutaneous melanoma. Peripheral TCRbeta sequencing aimed to test whether ivuxolimab altered TCR sequence diversity and caused clonal T-cell expansion. The paper covers the monotherapy dose-escalation part of the phase I ivuxolimab trial, which included N of about 50 patients. Beyond this particular receptor, the publication reports: At doses of 0.1 to 3.0 mg/kg, clonal expansion of both CD4+ and CD8+ blood T cells was observed from baseline to week 6. After ivuxolimab, more expanded clones were found on average in CD8+ T cells than in CD4+ T cells. Antigen specificity was not determined for the clonally expanded peripheral T cells. Low levels of normalized T-cell clonal expansion were also shown by some nonresponding patients. In partial responders in the 0.1-3.0 mg/kg groups, normalized peripheral clonal expansion was found to be among the lowest, especially among CD8+ T cells.

This clone is a singleton in its sample. Its binding antigen is unknown. Per-nucleotide qualities are absent, and no much larger clonotype sits a single base away. Patients with autoimmune disease history or receiving systemic immunosuppression were excluded from the trial. Peripheral blood for TCR sequencing was collected from all dose cohorts at baseline, on cycle 4 day 1, and on cycle 7 day 1. The samples were taken from a phase I, first-in-human, multicenter, open-label dose-escalation trial of ivuxolimab. Adults with locally advanced or metastatic melanoma, renal cell carcinoma, hepatocellular carcinoma or head and neck squamous cell carcinoma were enrolled in the trial. CD4+ and CD8+ T cells were sorted separately from peripheral blood before TCR sequencing. V drops 3 bases and J drops 10 bases, leaving 8 bases in between. The CDR3 runs 12 residues from the cysteine to the phenylalanine. The DNA shown is the 36-base CDR3, in frame from base 1. From a lookup of the germline V gene, CDR1 and CDR2 are SGDLS and YYNGEE.

To sequence the TCRbeta CDR3 region, genomic DNA was isolated from the sorted cells. TCRbeta CDR3 regions were sequenced using the immunoSEQ Assay. Drawn from immuneACCESS, this table holds only the in-frame rearrangements with V and J called that TCRdb kept. Clones are partly lost; checked studies trace under half to an unresolved V gene and leave the rest unexplained. The sample table records more than 45,000 clones; over 75% of these occur just once. 3.5% of the sample comes from the top ten. This TCR was sampled from an adult with an advanced solid tumor such as melanoma, head and neck, liver or kidney cancer. The chain joins TRBV9 to TRBJ1-6; the D gene cannot be resolved reliably. The source material was CD4+ or CD8+ T cells sorted from blood, sampled in a trial of the OX40 agonist ivuxolimab. The CDR3 corresponds to CASSAPGSPLHF. The DNA is TGTGCCAGCAGCGCCCCAGGATCACCCCTCCACTTT.